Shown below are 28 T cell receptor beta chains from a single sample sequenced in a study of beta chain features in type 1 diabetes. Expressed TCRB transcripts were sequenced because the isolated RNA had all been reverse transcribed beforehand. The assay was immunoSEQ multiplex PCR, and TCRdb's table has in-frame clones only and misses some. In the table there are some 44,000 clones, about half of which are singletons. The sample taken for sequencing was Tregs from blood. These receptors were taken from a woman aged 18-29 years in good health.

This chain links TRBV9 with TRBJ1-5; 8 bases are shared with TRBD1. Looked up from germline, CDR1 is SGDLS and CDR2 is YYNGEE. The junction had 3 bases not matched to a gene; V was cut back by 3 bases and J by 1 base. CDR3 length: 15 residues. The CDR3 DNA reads TGTGCCAGCAGCGAAACAGGGGGGAGCAATCAGCCCCAGCATTTT. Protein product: CASSETGGSNQPQHF.

The CDR3 is CASRPGTGKFETQYF. The CDR3 DNA is TGTGCCAGCAGACCTGGGACAGGGAAATTCGAGACCCAGTACTTC. This chain joins TRBV6-5 and TRBJ2-5; TRBD1 matches at 9 bases. The V gene's germline CDR1 is MNHEY and CDR2 SVGAGI. The CDR3 spans 15 residues. J was trimmed by 5 bases and V by 6 bases; bases with no gene match: 10.

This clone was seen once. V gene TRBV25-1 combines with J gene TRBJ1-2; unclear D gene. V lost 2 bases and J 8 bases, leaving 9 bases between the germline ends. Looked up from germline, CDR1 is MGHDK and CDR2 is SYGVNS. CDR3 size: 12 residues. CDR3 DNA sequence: TGTGCCAGCAGTGAACAGATCGGGGGCTACACCTTC. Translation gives CASSEQIGGYTF.

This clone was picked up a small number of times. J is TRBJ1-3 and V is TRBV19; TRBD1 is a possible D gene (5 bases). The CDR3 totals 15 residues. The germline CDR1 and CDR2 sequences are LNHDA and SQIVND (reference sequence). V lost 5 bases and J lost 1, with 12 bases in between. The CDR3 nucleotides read TGTGCCAGTAGTCTTCGTGGGGCATCTGGAAACACCATATATTTT. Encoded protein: CASSLRGASGNTIYF.

The CDR3 DNA is TGTGCCAGCAGCCCTCTCAGGGCCTCTGAGCAGTTCTTC. Translating it yields CASSPLRASEQFF. V is TRBV28 and J is TRBJ2-1; the D gene is possibly TRBD1 (5 bases). The CDR3 is 13 residues long. Trimming stripped 6 bases from V and 9 bases from J, with 15 bases between. CDR1 is MDHEN and CDR2 is SYDVKM in the germline V gene.

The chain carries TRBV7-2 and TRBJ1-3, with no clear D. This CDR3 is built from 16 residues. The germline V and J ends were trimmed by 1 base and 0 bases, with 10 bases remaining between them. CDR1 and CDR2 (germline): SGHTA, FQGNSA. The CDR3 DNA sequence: TGTGCCAGCAGCTTAGAGGCGGGGAGCTCTGGAAACACCATATATTTT. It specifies CASSLEAGSSGNTIYF.

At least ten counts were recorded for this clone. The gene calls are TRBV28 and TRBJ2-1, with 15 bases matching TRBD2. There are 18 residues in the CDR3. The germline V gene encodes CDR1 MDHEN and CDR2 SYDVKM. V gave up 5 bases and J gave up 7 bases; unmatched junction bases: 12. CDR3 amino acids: CASSGTSGRTGARNEQFF. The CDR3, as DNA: TGTGCCAGCAGTGGGACTAGCGGGAGGACAGGAGCCAGGAATGAGCAGTTCTTC.

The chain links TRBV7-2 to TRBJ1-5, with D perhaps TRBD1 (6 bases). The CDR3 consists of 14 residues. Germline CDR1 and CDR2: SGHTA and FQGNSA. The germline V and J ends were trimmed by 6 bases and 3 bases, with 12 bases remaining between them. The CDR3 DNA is TGTGCCAGCAGTACGACAGGTATCAATCAGCCCCAGCATTTT. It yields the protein CASSTTGINQPQHF.

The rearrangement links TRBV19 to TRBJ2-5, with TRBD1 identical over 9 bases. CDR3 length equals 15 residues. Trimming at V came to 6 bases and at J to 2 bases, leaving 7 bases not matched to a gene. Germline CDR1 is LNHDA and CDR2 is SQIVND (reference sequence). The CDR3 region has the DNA TGTGCCAGTAGCTCCTCCGGGACAGGGCAAGAGACCCAGTACTTC. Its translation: CASSSSGTGQETQYF.

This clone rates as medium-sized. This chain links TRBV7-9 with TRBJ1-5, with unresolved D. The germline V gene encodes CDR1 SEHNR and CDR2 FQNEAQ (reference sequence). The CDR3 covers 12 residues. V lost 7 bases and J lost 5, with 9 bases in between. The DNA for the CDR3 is TGTGCCAGCACCCAGAGCGATCAGCCCCAGCATTTT. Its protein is CASTQSDQPQHF.

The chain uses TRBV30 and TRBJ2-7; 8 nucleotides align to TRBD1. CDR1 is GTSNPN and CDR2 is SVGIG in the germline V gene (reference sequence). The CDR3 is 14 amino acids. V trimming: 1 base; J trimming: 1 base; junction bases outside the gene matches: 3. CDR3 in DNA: TGTGCCTGGAGTGCCGGACAGGGTTCCTACGAGCAGTACTTC. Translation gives CAWSAGQGSYEQYF.

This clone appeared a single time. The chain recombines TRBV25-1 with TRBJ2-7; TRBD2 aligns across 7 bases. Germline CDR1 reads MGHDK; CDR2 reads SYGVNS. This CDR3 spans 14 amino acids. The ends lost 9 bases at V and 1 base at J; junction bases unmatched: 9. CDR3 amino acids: CASEGLAESYEQYF. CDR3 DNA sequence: TGTGCCAGTGAGGGGCTAGCGGAGTCCTACGAGCAGTACTTC.

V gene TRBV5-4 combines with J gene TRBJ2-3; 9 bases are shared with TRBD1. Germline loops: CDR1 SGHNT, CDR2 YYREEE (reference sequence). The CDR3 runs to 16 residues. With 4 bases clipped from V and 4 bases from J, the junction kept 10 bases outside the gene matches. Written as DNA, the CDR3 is TGTGCCAGCAGCCCAGACCGGGACAGGGTTTCAGATACGCAGTATTTT. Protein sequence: CASSPDRDRVSDTQYF.

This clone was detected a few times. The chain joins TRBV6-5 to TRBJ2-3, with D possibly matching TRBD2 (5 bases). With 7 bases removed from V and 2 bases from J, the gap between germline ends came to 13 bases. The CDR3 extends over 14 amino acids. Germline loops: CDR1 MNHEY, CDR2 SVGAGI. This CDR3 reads CASIPGISTDTQYF. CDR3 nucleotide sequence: TGTGCCAGCATCCCCGGGATCTCCACAGATACGCAGTATTTT.

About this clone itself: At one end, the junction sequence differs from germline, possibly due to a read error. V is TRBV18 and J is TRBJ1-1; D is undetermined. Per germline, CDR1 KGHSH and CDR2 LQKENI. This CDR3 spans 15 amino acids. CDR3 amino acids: CASSPREGLNNEAFF. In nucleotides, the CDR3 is TGTGCCAGCTCACCCCGGGAGGGTTTGAACAATGAAGCTTTCTTT.

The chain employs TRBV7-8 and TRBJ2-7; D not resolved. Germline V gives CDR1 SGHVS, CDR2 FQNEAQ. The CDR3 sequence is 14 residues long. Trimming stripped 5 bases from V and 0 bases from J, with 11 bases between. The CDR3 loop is CASSVDTYSYEQYF. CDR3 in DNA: TGTGCCAGCAGCGTTGACACGTACTCCTACGAGCAGTACTTC.

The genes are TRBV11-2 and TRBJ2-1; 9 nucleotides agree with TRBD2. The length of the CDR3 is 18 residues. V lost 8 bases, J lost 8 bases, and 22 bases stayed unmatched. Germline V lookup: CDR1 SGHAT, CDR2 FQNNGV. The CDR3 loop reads CASVTWGRREGQVDEQFF. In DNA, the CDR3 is TGTGCCAGCGTAACTTGGGGGAGGCGGGAGGGCCAGGTGGATGAGCAGTTCTTC. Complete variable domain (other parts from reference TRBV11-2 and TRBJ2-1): EAGVAQSPRYKIIEKRQSVAFWCNPISGHATLYWYQQILGQGPKLLIQFQNNGVVDDSQLPKDRFSAERLKGVDSTLKIQPAKLEDSAVYLCASVTWGRREGQVDEQFFGPGTRLTVL.

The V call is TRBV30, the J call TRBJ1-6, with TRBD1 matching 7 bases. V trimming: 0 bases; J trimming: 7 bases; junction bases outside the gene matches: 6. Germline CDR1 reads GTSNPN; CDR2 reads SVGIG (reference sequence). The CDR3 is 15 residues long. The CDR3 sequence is CAWSVGGSWNSPLHF. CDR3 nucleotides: TGTGCCTGGAGTGTAGGGGGCAGCTGGAATTCACCCCTCCACTTT.

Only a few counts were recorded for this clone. The chain's CDR3 is CASRTGRSIYEQYF. In DNA form, the CDR3 reads TGTGCCAGCAGAACCGGGAGGTCGATCTACGAGCAGTACTTC. The chain joins TRBV28 to TRBJ2-7; 7 bases align to TRBD2. CDR1 is MDHEN, CDR2 SYDVKM, per germline. The CDR3 totals 14 residues. The ends lost 6 bases at V and 3 bases at J; junction bases unmatched: 8.

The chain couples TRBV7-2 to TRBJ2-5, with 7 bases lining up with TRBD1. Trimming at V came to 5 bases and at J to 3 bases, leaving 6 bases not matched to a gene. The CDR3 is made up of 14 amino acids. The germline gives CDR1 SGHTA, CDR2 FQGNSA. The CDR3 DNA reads TGTGCCAGCAGCCGGAACAGGGGAGAAGAGACCCAGTACTTC. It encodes CASSRNRGEETQYF.

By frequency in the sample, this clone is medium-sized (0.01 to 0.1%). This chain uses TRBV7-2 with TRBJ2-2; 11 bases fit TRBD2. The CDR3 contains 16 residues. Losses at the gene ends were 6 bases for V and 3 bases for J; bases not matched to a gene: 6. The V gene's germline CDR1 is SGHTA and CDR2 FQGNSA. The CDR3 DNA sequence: TGTGCCAGCAGACCGCTAGCGGGAGGCTACACCGGGGAGCTGTTTTTT. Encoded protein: CASRPLAGGYTGELFF.

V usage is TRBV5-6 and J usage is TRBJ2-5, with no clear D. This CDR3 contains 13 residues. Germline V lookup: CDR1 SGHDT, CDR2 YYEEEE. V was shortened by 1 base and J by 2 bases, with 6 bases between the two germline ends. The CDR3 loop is CASSLLTQETQYF. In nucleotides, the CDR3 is TGTGCCAGCAGCTTGTTGACTCAAGAGACCCAGTACTTC.

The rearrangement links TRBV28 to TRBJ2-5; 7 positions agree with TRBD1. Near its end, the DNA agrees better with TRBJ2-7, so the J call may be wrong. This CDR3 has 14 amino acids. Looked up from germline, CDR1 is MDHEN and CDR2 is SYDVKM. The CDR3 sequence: CASRVGGTAYEQYF. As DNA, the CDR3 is TGTGCCAGCAGGGTGGGTGGGACAGCCTACGAGCAGTACTTC.

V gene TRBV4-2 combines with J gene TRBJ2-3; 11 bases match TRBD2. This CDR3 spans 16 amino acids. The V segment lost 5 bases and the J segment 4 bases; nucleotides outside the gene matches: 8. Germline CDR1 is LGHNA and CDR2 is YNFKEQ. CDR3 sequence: CASSLNSGRAADTQYF. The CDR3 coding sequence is TGTGCCAGCAGCTTAAATAGCGGGAGGGCCGCAGATACGCAGTATTTT.

The CDR3 loop is CASSSGAGVQPQHF. The DNA of the CDR3 is TGTGCCAGCAGCTCAGGGGCAGGGGTTCAGCCCCAGCATTTT. The chain combines TRBV7-2 with TRBJ1-5, with D perhaps TRBD1 (6 bases). The germline V gene encodes CDR1 SGHTA and CDR2 FQGNSA. Trimming took 4 bases from V and 6 from J, leaving 13 bases between them. This CDR3 has 14 residues.

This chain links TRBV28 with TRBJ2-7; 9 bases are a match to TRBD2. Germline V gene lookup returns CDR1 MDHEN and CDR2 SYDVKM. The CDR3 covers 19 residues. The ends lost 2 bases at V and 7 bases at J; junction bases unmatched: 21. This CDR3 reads CASSLEPGLAGGFGGEQYF. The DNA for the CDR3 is TGTGCCAGCAGTTTAGAGCCGGGCTTGGCGGGAGGGTTCGGGGGGGAGCAGTACTTC.

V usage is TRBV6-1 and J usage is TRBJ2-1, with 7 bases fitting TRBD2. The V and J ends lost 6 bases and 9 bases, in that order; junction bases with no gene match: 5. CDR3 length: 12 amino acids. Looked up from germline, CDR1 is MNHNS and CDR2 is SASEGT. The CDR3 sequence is CASRRGKGEQFF. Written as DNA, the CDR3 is TGTGCCAGCAGGCGGGGGAAGGGTGAGCAGTTCTTC.

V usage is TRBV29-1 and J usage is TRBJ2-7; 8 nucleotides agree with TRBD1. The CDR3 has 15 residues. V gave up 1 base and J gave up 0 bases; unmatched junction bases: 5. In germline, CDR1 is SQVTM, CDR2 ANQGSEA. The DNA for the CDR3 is TGCAGCGTTGAAGGAGGGACAGGACTCTCCTACGAGCAGTACTTC. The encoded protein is CSVEGGTGLSYEQYF.